Listed below are T cell receptor beta chains from one sample, sequenced in a study of PD-1 blockade in classical Hodgkin lymphoma. Using immunoSEQ multiplex PCR, the repertoire was profiled, and TCRdb retains in-frame clones only, with some absent. Among almost 95,000 clones listed, 75% to 85% were seen once. The sequences come from peripheral blood mononuclear cells (PBMCs), collected before the fourth cycle of nivolumab. These receptors all stem from a human donor with classical Hodgkin lymphoma. CDR3s include the opening cysteine and the closing phenylalanine or tryptophan. The D gene is left open where the match is weak. Clone size is stated in some rows and not others, as once, few, many or a class when expanded.

DNA	CDR3	size	V	J	D
TGTGCCAGTACCCCGACAGGGGGGAGCTATGGCTACACCTTC	CASTPTGGSYGYTF	NA	TRBV19	TRBJ1-2	TRBD1
TGTGCCAGCAGTTCTAAGGCCACGGAGATCGATCAGCCCCAGCATTTT	CASSSKATEIDQPQHF	NA	TRBV6-6	TRBJ1-5	NA
TGTGCCAGCAGCTTAGGGCAGGGGATGAACACTGAAGCTTTCTTT	CASSLGQGMNTEAFF	NA	TRBV7-2	TRBJ1-1	NA
TGTGCCAGTAGTATTCCCCCCACAGATACGCAGTATTTT	CASSIPPTDTQYF	NA	TRBV19	TRBJ2-3	NA
TGTGCCAGCAGCGTAGTTTCAGGGGGAAGTAGCCACGAGCAGTACTTC	CASSVVSGGSSHEQYF	NA	TRBV9	TRBJ2-7	TRBD1
TGTGCCAGCAGCTTAGAGGGGGCGAACTACGAGCAGTACTTC	CASSLEGANYEQYF	NA	TRBV11-2	TRBJ2-7	NA
TGTGCCAGCAGACATAGACAGGGGCAGACTGAAGCTTTCTTT	CASRHRQGQTEAFF	once	TRBV5-4	TRBJ1-1	TRBD1
TGTGCCAGTAGTATTGGAGGGTTTAGCAATCAGCCCCAGCATTTT	CASSIGGFSNQPQHF	NA	TRBV19	TRBJ1-5	NA
TGCGCCAGCAGCTTGGATCGGGCTAGCGCCACAGATACGCAGTATTTT	CASSLDRASATDTQYF	few	TRBV5-1	TRBJ2-3	NA
TGTGCCAGCAGTGAAACGGCTCAGTATGGCTACACCTTC	CASSETAQYGYTF	once	TRBV2	TRBJ1-2	NA
TGTGCCAGCGTAGGCAGGGGAGATGAAAAACTGTTTTTT	CASVGRGDEKLFF	NA	TRBV6-1	TRBJ1-4	NA
TGTGCCAGCAGCCAGGGGACGAGGAACACTGAAGCTTTCTTT	CASSQGTRNTEAFF	few	TRBV5-4	TRBJ1-1	NA
TGTGCCATCAGTGCGGTGCGGGAGCTGTACTTC	CAISAVRELYF	few	TRBV10-3	TRBJ2-7	TRBD2
TGTGCCAGCAGTTTATTTAGAGAGACCAATCAGCCCCAGCATTTT	CASSLFRETNQPQHF	NA	TRBV28	TRBJ1-5	NA
TGTGCCATCAGTGGCGTGGACAGGGGTGCCGGGGAGCTGTTTTTT	CAISGVDRGAGELFF	NA	TRBV10-3	TRBJ2-2	TRBD1
TGTGCCAGCAGCTTAGAGCCTGGTGGGGCCAACGTCCTGACTTTC	CASSLEPGGANVLTF	NA	TRBV7-9	TRBJ2-6	NA
TGCAGCGTTGCAGGGGGCGCGGGAGAGACCCAGTACTTC	CSVAGGAGETQYF	NA	TRBV29-1	TRBJ2-5	TRBD1
TGTGCCATCAGTGAGGGAGGCAACGGGGAGCTGTTTTTT	CAISEGGNGELFF	NA	TRBV10-3	TRBJ2-2	NA
TGTGCCAGCAGCTTAGCGAGACTAGCGGGGAACAATGAGCAGTTCTTC	CASSLARLAGNNEQFF	NA	TRBV7-2	TRBJ2-1	TRBD2
TGTGCCAGCAGCGTGGCTCAGTACAATGAGCAGTTCTTC	CASSVAQYNEQFF	NA	TRBV9	TRBJ2-1	NA
TGCGCCAGCAGCTTGAGAACAGGGAACACTGAAGCTTTCTTT	CASSLRTGNTEAFF	once	TRBV5-1	TRBJ1-1	NA
TGTGCCAGCAGTTCGACCGCTGTGAACACTGAAGCTTTCTTT	CASSSTAVNTEAFF	few	TRBV6-6	TRBJ1-1	NA
TGTGCCAGCAGCTTTGCAGGGGGCCGCTCCTACGAGCAGTACTTC	CASSFAGGRSYEQYF	NA	TRBV7-2	TRBJ2-7	TRBD1
TGCGCCAGCAGCGATAGGACAGGGTTGCCCGGGGAGCTGTTTTTT	CASSDRTGLPGELFF	NA	TRBV5-1	TRBJ2-2	TRBD1
TGTGCCAGCAGCTTAGAGGCTCAAGAGACCCAGTACTTC	CASSLEAQETQYF	NA	TRBV7-2	TRBJ2-5	NA
TGTGCCATCAGTCCCACACCCGACAGATTCTCTGGAAACACCATATATTTT	CAISPTPDRFSGNTIYF	NA	TRBV10-3	TRBJ1-3	NA
TGTGCCAGCAGCCGAATATCCAGGGGGGGCGAGCAGTACTTC	CASSRISRGGEQYF	once	TRBV7-6	TRBJ2-7	NA
TGTGCCAGCAGCCGGGACGTGAGCTCCTACAATGAGCAGTTCTTC	CASSRDVSSYNEQFF	NA	TRBV7-8	TRBJ2-1	NA
TGTGCCAGTAGTGGAGGGGTCGCCAATCTCCGGAATGAGCAGTTCTTC	CASSGGVANLRNEQFF	NA	TRBV19	TRBJ2-1	NA
TGTGCCACCAGCCTATTAGCGGGAGGGCACAATGAGCAGTTCTTC	CATSLLAGGHNEQFF	NA	TRBV15	TRBJ2-1	TRBD2
TGTGCCATCAGTAGGACAGGACTTAACTATGGCTACACCTTC	CAISRTGLNYGYTF	NA	TRBV10-3	TRBJ1-2	TRBD1
TGTGCCAGCAGGTCCGGGACAGCCACCGGCATTCAGTACTTC	CASRSGTATGIQYF	NA	TRBV28	TRBJ2-4	TRBD1
TGTGCCAGCAGCGACACTAGCGGCTTCGGCAATGAGCAGTTCTTC	CASSDTSGFGNEQFF	NA	TRBV6-1	TRBJ2-1	TRBD2
TGTGCCAGCAGTCTACAGGGGGCCCCGAACACCGGGGAGCTGTTTTTT	CASSLQGAPNTGELFF	NA	TRBV28	TRBJ2-2	TRBD1
TGTGCCAGCAGCTTGTCAGGGGGCGGAGGCTACGAGCAGTACTTC	CASSLSGGGGYEQYF	NA	TRBV5-6	TRBJ2-7	TRBD1